This T cell receptor beta chain was recorded in a study of cytomegalovirus exposure and HLA in healthy donors. V lost 3 bases, J lost 0 bases, and 3 bases stayed unmatched. Per the germline V gene, CDR1 is SGHTA and CDR2 is FQGTGA. The CDR3 length is 15 residues. PCR employed 60 Vbeta and 13 Jbeta primers. The method was immunoSEQ multiplex PCR; TCRdb's version includes in-frame clones alone and lacks a portion of them. Seen here are a few hundred thousand clones, about 85% observed once, and the top ten hold roughly a tenth. The receptor was derived from a woman in her 50s in good health and CMV-seropositive. The sample consisted of PBMCs. This rearrangement joins TRBV7-3 to TRBJ2-3, with 7 bases that match TRBD2. DNA for the CDR3: TGTGCCAGCAGCTTCCTAGCGGCTAGCACAGATACGCAGTATTTT. It encodes CASSFLAASTDTQYF. Together with reference TRBV7-3 and TRBJ2-3, the CDR3 gives the full variable domain: GAGVSQTPSNKVTEKGKYVELRCDPISGHTALYWYRQSLGQGPEFLIYFQGTGAADDSGLPNDRFFAVRPEGSVSTLKIQRTERGDSAVYLCASSFLAASTDTQYFGPGTRLTVL.